This T cell receptor (beta chain) was retrieved from a study of T-cell reconstitution after alpha-beta-depleted transplantation in children. This clonotype was seen more than once but under ten times. Unique molecular identifiers were incorporated during preparation of the TCRbeta library. In TCRdb, the PCR reads were re-called with MiXCR into one record per CDR3 protein. Of approximately 400,000 distinct CDR3 sequences listed, approximately 10% are singletons. CDR3 length: 15 amino acids. V was cut by 0 bases and J by 8 bases, with 13 bases left in between. Looked up from germline, CDR1 is MNHEY and CDR2 is SVGAGI.

This clonotype was sampled from a human donor who donated a stem cell graft to a child with acute myeloid leukemia. The rearrangement joins TRBV6-5 to TRBJ1-4; D is unresolved. The specimen comprised PBMCs from the stem cell graft donor, sampled from the stem cell graft. The CDR3 loop reads CASSYSVDFGEKLFF. CDR3 DNA sequence: TGTGCCAGCAGTTACTCCGTCGACTTTGGGGAAAAACTGTTTTTT.